This TCR beta chain was captured in a study of beta chain features in type 1 diabetes (dated by TCRdb to the late 2010s). About the full investigation: Patients and healthy donors did not differ in mean age, gender distribution, total cell number or subset yield. A total of 85 million to 110 million sorted cells were examined across all samples, and RNA yield correlated strongly with the number of cells per subset. The study compared TCRB repertoires of sorted circulating CD4+ T cell subsets between recently diagnosed type 1 diabetes patients and matched healthy donors. Naive and central memory subsets were obtained from all 30 or so donors, but regulatory and stem cell-like memory subsets were isolated from only 8 patients and about eight healthy donors. Study-wide findings and limitations: Type 1 diabetes patients showed a moderate but significant shortening of TCRB CDR3 length in all four CD4+ subsets. Only small numbers of individuals were included in the HLA sub-analyses, which left unresolved whether HLA type had any influence on TCRB rearrangement. Patients with type 1 diabetes made fewer insertions and deleted more nucleotides at VDJ recombination sites, implying thymic rearrangement abnormalities. Because cDNA was sequenced instead of genomic DNA, activated cells with high expression could be over-represented, although the groups did not differ in activation or CD3 levels. PCR might favor shorter templates, but patient and control samples were amplified and corrected together, so any skew would affect both groups equally. Naive, central memory and regulatory TCRB repertoires appeared more similar among patients than among healthy donors.

The entire amount of isolated RNA was reverse transcribed using the High Capacity cDNA Reverse Transcription Kit, so the sequenced TCRB transcripts were expressed ones. Naive, central memory and regulatory T cell samples underwent deep immunoSEQ sequencing, averaging around 3.6 million total reads per sample. Sorted cells were lysed in RLT buffer, and RNA was extracted using DNase-treated RNeasy Micro or Mini kits according to cell number. To prevent cross-contamination, every cell subset was processed on its own, while patient and healthy donor samples were processed together. Using the immunoSEQ multiplex PCR, TCRB sequences were amplified from cDNA into 87-bp fragments spanning the CDR3 region. The amplicons were sequenced using the Illumina HiSeq platform. On the study's bioinformatics: Synthetic template baselines were used to correct PCR bias computationally, reads within Hamming distance 2 were collapsed together, and singletons that could not be merged were discarded. Reads were aligned against IMGT so that V, D and J genes, CDR3 length and insertions or deletions at six rearrangement sites could be assigned. Within each subset, clonotype counts were normalized to sorted cell number, and only after that were true diversity and Gini coefficients computed with the tcR R package. Repertoire sharing was quantified using the overlap coefficient calculated on TCRB nucleotide sequences. As a proxy for the pre-selection repertoire, out-of-frame TCRB sequences from naive cells were analyzed. Entries here come from immuneACCESS through TCRdb and include only in-frame sequences with V and J called. Some clones fail to appear in such tables; in the studies checked, an unresolved V gene covers under half of the shortfall, and the cause of the remainder is unknown. D and trimming were read from the DNA, whereas the V and J calls and clone size are those reported in that table. The sample has 200,000 to 250,000 clones on record, around 65% of them singletons. 0.053% of the sample is held by the ten biggest clonotypes.

V sheds 4 bases and J sheds 6 bases, leaving 11 bases between their ends. From a lookup of the germline V gene, CDR1 and CDR2 are SGHRS and YFSETQ. The CDR3 sequence holds 13 residues, the cysteine and phenylalanine included. The only DNA kept is the CDR3, 39 bases in frame from the first base. A single peripheral blood draw of about 116 mL on average was collected from each donor into heparinised tubes. A BD FACSAria II and a panel including CD45RO, CCR7, CD25, CD127, CD95 and CD27 were used to sort naive, central memory, regulatory and stem cell-like memory CD4+ T cells. A purity above 95% was achieved for all sorted populations. PBMCs were isolated immediately by Lymphoprep density gradient centrifugation and stained directly without culture. So that batch effects would be minimized, each experiment stained and sorted samples in pairs, pairing one healthy donor with one patient. A word on this clone: Its binding antigen is unknown. One base away there is no much larger clone; base qualities are not given.

The TCR comes from a man between 25 and 39 years old in good health. Specimen: naive CD4+ T cells from blood. The sample's cell subset or site, from its label and the paper: true naive CD4+ T cells. The chain is made from TRBV5-1 and TRBJ2-1; the D call could be TRBD1 or TRBD2, with each sharing 5 bases. The sequenced DNA is TGCGCCAGCAGCCTGGGACCGAGCAATGAGCAGTTCTTC. Translated, this is CASSLGPSNEQFF.